This TCR beta chain originates from a study of T cell changes during pregnancy in multiple sclerosis. Here immunoSEQ multiplex PCR was the method, and the copy in TCRdb shows in-frame clones only, minus some. This sample has about 50,000 clones; roughly 90% occur once, and the top ten carry 0.5% to 0.6%. The sequence was collected from a female donor with multiple sclerosis, enrolled in a pregnancy study. The sample consisted of CD4+ T cells from peripheral blood mononuclear cells, taken after pregnancy.

CDR3 in DNA: TGTGCCAGCAGCTTAGAATCCCTCCATGAGCAGTTCTTC. It yields the protein CASSLESLHEQFF. The rearrangement links TRBV7-8 to TRBJ2-1; D remains unclear. CDR1 SGHVS and CDR2 FQNEAQ come from the germline V gene. The CDR3 length is 13 residues. V dropped 1 base and J dropped 8 bases, with 9 bases sitting between them.